These 28 T cell receptor beta chains were all obtained from the same sample, sequenced in a study of OX40 agonist ivuxolimab in advanced cancers. The data were produced by immunoSEQ multiplex PCR, yet TCRdb's version contains in-frame clones alone and is incomplete. The data show roughly 87,000 clones, approximately 91% seen once. Sequences were derived from CD4+ or CD8+ T cells sorted from blood, sampled in a trial of the OX40 agonist ivuxolimab. The receptors here all came from an adult with an advanced solid tumor such as melanoma, head and neck, liver or kidney cancer.

The chain has TRBV7-2 and TRBJ2-1; D assignment may be TRBD1 or TRBD2 (5 bases each). Germline loops: CDR1 SGHTA, CDR2 FQGNSA. The CDR3 loop spans 15 amino acids. The V end was cut by 5 bases, the J end by 5 bases, with 16 bases between. The CDR3 region is CASSPPGTSNNEQFF. The CDR3 DNA reads as TGTGCCAGCAGCCCGCCTGGGACGTCGAACAATGAGCAGTTCTTC.

This clone occurred once. V is TRBV7-2 and J is TRBJ2-7, with D perhaps given as TRBD1 or TRBD2 (5 bases each). The CDR3 totals 14 residues. Germline V gene data show CDR1 as SGHTA and CDR2 as FQGNSA. V was shortened by 4 bases and J by 7 bases, with 17 bases between the two germline ends. The CDR3 reads CASSSGRGSLEQYF. DNA of the CDR3: TGTGCCAGCAGCTCCGGTCGGGGCTCCCTTGAGCAGTACTTC.

This chain joins TRBV28 and TRBJ2-7, with D tentatively TRBD1 (5 bases). The germline V gene encodes CDR1 MDHEN and CDR2 SYDVKM. The CDR3 extends over 14 amino acids. V dropped 6 bases and J dropped 0 bases, with 12 bases sitting between them. CDR3 amino acids: CASRVTDTSYEQYF. The CDR3 region has the DNA TGTGCCAGCAGGGTGACAGATACCTCCTACGAGCAGTACTTC.

The chain uses TRBV6-6 and TRBJ2-3; no firm D call. Trimming stripped 6 bases from V and 3 bases from J, with 19 bases between. The germline CDR1 and CDR2 sequences are MNHNY and SVGAGI (reference sequence). The CDR3 loop spans 16 amino acids. CDR3 protein: CASSATIGSGTDTQYF. CDR3 bases: TGTGCCAGCAGCGCGACGATCGGCTCGGGTACAGATACGCAGTATTTT.

V is TRBV11-2 and J is TRBJ1-1, with D possibly matching TRBD1 (5 bases). Trimming stripped 0 bases from V and 11 bases from J, with 13 bases between. Per germline, CDR1 SGHAT and CDR2 FQNNGV. The CDR3 consists of 13 residues. In nucleotides, the CDR3 is TGTGCCAGCAGCTTAGAGCGCAGGGTGGGCGCTTTCTTT. Its translation: CASSLERRVGAFF. The full variable domain, its missing parts supplied by reference TRBV11-2 and TRBJ1-1, is EAGVAQSPRYKIIEKRQSVAFWCNPISGHATLYWYQQILGQGPKLLIQFQNNGVVDDSQLPKDRFSAERLKGVDSTLKIQPAKLEDSAVYLCASSLERRVGAFFGQGTRLTVV.

The rearrangement links TRBV27 to TRBJ2-5; D is tentatively TRBD1 or TRBD2 (5 bases each). V was clipped by 2 bases and J by 5 bases, with 15 bases between them. CDR3 size: 15 residues. Germline CDR1 is MNHEY and CDR2 is SMNVEV (reference sequence). The CDR3 protein is CASSLNQGRRETQYF. The CDR3 DNA is TGTGCCAGCAGTTTAAACCAGGGCCGGAGGGAGACCCAGTACTTC.

CDR3 amino acids: CASSMGQWLGTQYF. The CDR3 region has the DNA TGTGCCAGCAGCATGGGACAGTGGCTGGGGACCCAGTACTTC. The chain links TRBV7-2 to TRBJ2-5; 7 bases match TRBD1. The ends lost 5 bases at V and 7 bases at J; junction bases unmatched: 10. The CDR3 covers 14 residues. The germline CDR1 and CDR2 sequences are SGHTA and FQGNSA.

V and J are TRBV5-1 and TRBJ2-5; D is unclear. From germline, CDR1 is SGHRS and CDR2 YFSETQ. V was cut by 6 bases and J by 4 bases, with 16 bases left in between. The CDR3 is made up of 14 amino acids. CDR3 coding DNA: TGCGCCAGCAACCCCGGCACCGATGCAGAGACCCAGTACTTC. Translation: CASNPGTDAETQYF.

This chain links TRBV28 with TRBJ1-1, with a tentative D call TRBD1 (5 bases). Germline CDR1 is MDHEN and CDR2 is SYDVKM. This CDR3 is 12 amino acids long. The V end was cut by 4 bases, the J end by 8 bases, with 11 bases between. CDR3 sequence reads: CASSSIRGEAFF. CDR3 nucleotide sequence: TGTGCCAGCAGTTCCATCCGGGGGGAAGCTTTCTTT.

This chain uses TRBV11-2 with TRBJ2-5, with 8 nucleotides matching TRBD2. The CDR3 has 16 amino acids. CDR1 is SGHAT and CDR2 is FQNNGV in the germline V gene. The ends lost 0 bases at V and 6 bases at J; junction bases unmatched: 9. CDR3: CASSLEIGGVDKTQYF. In DNA form, the CDR3 reads TGTGCCAGCAGCTTAGAGATCGGGGGGGTGGACAAGACCCAGTACTTC.

V and J are TRBV7-9 and TRBJ2-3; 7 bases are shared with TRBD1. The CDR3 is 16 residues long. The germline gives CDR1 SEHNR, CDR2 FQNEAQ (reference sequence). V lost 5 bases, J lost 5 bases, and 13 bases stayed unmatched. The CDR3 nucleotides read TGTGCCAGCAGCGCAAGGGGACAGTCGGCGGTAGATACGCAGTATTTT. Protein product: CASSARGQSAVDTQYF. Combining the CDR3 with reference TRBV7-9 and TRBJ2-3 gives the whole variable domain DTGVSQNPRHKITKRGQNVTFRCDPISEHNRLYWYRQTLGQGPEFLTYFQNEAQLEKSRLLSDRFSAERPKGSFSTLEIQRTEQGDSAMYLCASSARGQSAVDTQYFGPGTRLTVL.

Note on this clone: The junction does not match germline at one end; this may be a read error. The chain links TRBV28 to TRBJ1-4; D gene ambiguous. The CDR3 length is 11 residues. CDR1 and CDR2 (germline): MDHEN, SYDVKM. The CDR3 loop is CASSPTGPPLF. For the CDR3, the DNA is TGTGCCAGCAGTCCCACCGGGCCTCCTCTTTTT.

The table lists this clone with a count of one. The rearrangement joins TRBV18 to TRBJ2-5; D is undetermined. V lost 1 base to trimming and J lost 0 bases, with 3 bases between them. In germline, CDR1 is KGHSH, CDR2 LQKENI. The CDR3 consists of 13 residues. DNA for the CDR3: TGTGCCAGCTCACCACTCGACCAAGAGACCCAGTACTTC. Translating gives CASSPLDQETQYF. The whole variable domain, filled in from reference TRBV18 and TRBJ2-5, reads NAGVMQNPRHLVRRRGQEARLRCSPMKGHSHVYWYRQLPEEGLKFMVYLQKENIIDESGMPKERFSAEFPKEGPSILRIQQVVRGDSAAYFCASSPLDQETQYFGPGTRLLVL.

Remarks on this clone: This same CDR3 is encoded by further DNA sequences in the sample. V gene TRBV27 combines with J gene TRBJ1-1; D is unclear. The CDR3 consists of 13 residues. V was shortened by 2 bases and J by 2 bases, with 6 bases between the two germline ends. CDR1 is MNHEY, CDR2 SMNVEV, per germline (reference sequence). The CDR3 region has the DNA TGTGCCAGCAGTTTAAACAGTAACACTGAAGCTTTCTTT. Its translation: CASSLNSNTEAFF.

CDR3 loop: CASRAYNQPQHF. The CDR3 nucleotides read TGTGCCAGCAGGGCCTACAATCAGCCCCAGCATTTT. The rearrangement uses TRBV6-1 and TRBJ1-5; the D is unclear. This CDR3 comprises 12 residues. The germline gives CDR1 MNHNS, CDR2 SASEGT. V gave up 6 bases and J gave up 3 bases, with 6 bases separating them.

The rearrangement links TRBV9 to TRBJ1-5, with D tentatively TRBD1 (5 bases). V lost 4 bases and J 7 bases, leaving 18 bases between the germline ends. The length of the CDR3 is 15 residues. Germline loops: CDR1 SGDLS, CDR2 YYNGEE. The CDR3 loop reads CASSPTGFGRQPQHF. The CDR3 DNA is TGTGCCAGCAGCCCTACAGGTTTCGGGAGGCAGCCCCAGCATTTT.

The chain uses TRBV4-3 and TRBJ1-2; 10 nucleotides line up with TRBD1. Germline CDR1 reads LGHNA; CDR2 reads YSLEER. The CDR3 has 16 amino acids. V shed 0 bases, J shed 5 bases, and the junction held 6 bases outside the gene matches. CDR3 sequence (DNA): TGCGCCAGCAGCCAAGATTCCGGGACAGGGGCGTATGGCTACACCTTC. Amino acid sequence: CASSQDSGTGAYGYTF.

V usage is TRBV4-1 and J usage is TRBJ2-7; 9 bases align to TRBD2. Trimming at V came to 1 base and at J to 1 base, leaving 2 bases not matched to a gene. There are 15 residues in the CDR3. In germline, CDR1 is MGHRA, CDR2 YSYEKL. The CDR3 bases are TGCGCCAGCAGCCAAGGGCTAGCGGGATCCTACGAGCAGTACTTC. Translating it yields CASSQGLAGSYEQYF.

J is TRBJ2-1 and V is TRBV2; 8 bases are a match to TRBD1. V trimming: 5 bases; J trimming: 0 bases; junction bases outside the gene matches: 15. CDR1 and CDR2 (germline): SNHLY, FYNNEI. This CDR3 comprises 19 residues. Here the CDR3 DNA reads TGTGCCAGCAGTAGGGACAGGTTGGGGGAAACTAGCTCCTACAATGAGCAGTTCTTC. Encoded protein: CASSRDRLGETSSYNEQFF.

This chain uses TRBV15 with TRBJ1-1; the D is unclear. The V end lost 6 bases, the J end lost 0 bases, and 23 bases lay between the germline ends. The CDR3 is 18 amino acids. Germline loops: CDR1 LNHNV, CDR2 YYDKDF (reference sequence). The CDR3 DNA follows: TGTGCCACCAGGCCCTTAGCGAGGGAGGGAAGGGTGAACACTGAAGCTTTCTTT. Translation gives CATRPLAREGRVNTEAFF.

This clone was detected once. This sample also contains other DNA sequences that code for the same CDR3. The V gene is TRBV11-2, the J gene TRBJ1-2, with a tentative D call TRBD1 (6 bases). CDR3 length: 13 residues. Germline V CDR1 and CDR2: SGHAT, FQNNGV. V was cut by 5 bases and J by 8 bases, with 15 bases left in between. CDR3 region: CASSPRGRGGYTF. The CDR3 bases are TGTGCCAGCAGCCCCCGGGGCAGGGGCGGCTACACCTTC.

This clone was observed a few times. The chain carries TRBV9 and TRBJ2-2; weak D call: TRBD1 (5 bases). The CDR3 has 14 amino acids. Trimming cost V 4 bases and J 4 bases, with 11 bases left between them. Germline V gives CDR1 SGDLS, CDR2 YYNGEE. The CDR3 protein is CASSLGQRTGELFF. The CDR3 DNA reads as TGTGCCAGCAGCCTGGGGCAGCGCACCGGGGAGCTGTTTTTT.

The rearrangement links TRBV19 to TRBJ2-7; 8 bases agree with TRBD1. The CDR3 extends over 14 amino acids. The V gene's germline CDR1 is LNHDA and CDR2 SQIVND (reference sequence). The V gene end was trimmed by 6 bases and the J gene end by 5 bases; junction bases not matched to a gene: 9. CDR3 bases: TGTGCCAGTAGGGTGGGTCAGGGGGCCCACGAGCAGTACTTC. This translates into CASRVGQGAHEQYF.

This chain connects TRBV5-1 to TRBJ1-3, with D perhaps matching TRBD1 (5 bases). V lost 3 bases and J lost 2, with 15 bases in between. Per germline, CDR1 SGHRS and CDR2 YFSETQ. The CDR3 loop spans 16 amino acids. The CDR3 loop is CASSSGNSGPGNTIYF. CDR3 DNA sequence: TGCGCCAGCAGCTCAGGGAATTCGGGGCCTGGAAACACCATATATTTT.

V is TRBV6-6 and J is TRBJ2-1; D is perhaps TRBD1 (6 bases). The V gene's germline CDR1 is MNHNY and CDR2 SVGAGI (reference sequence). Deletions cut 6 bases from V and 7 bases from J, with 16 bases between. The CDR3 has 14 amino acids. The CDR3 here is CASRPRTAGNEQFF. CDR3 in DNA: TGTGCCAGCAGGCCCCGGACAGCTGGAAATGAGCAGTTCTTC.

The chain employs TRBV28 and TRBJ2-5, with unresolved D. The CDR3 runs 13 residues. Trimming took off 2 bases at V and 6 bases at J, with 10 bases between the two ends. Germline V gene data show CDR1 as MDHEN and CDR2 as SYDVKM. Here the CDR3 reads CASSLEAQKTQYF. CDR3 bases: TGTGCCAGCAGTTTAGAAGCTCAGAAGACCCAGTACTTC.

The rearrangement joins TRBV7-8 to TRBJ2-5, with D unclear. This CDR3 is 11 amino acids long. Germline V gene sequence: CDR1 SGHVS, CDR2 FQNEAQ. Trimming cost V 1 base and J 7 bases, with 4 bases left between them. CDR3 sequence reads: CASSLGGTQYF. In DNA form, the CDR3 reads TGTGCCAGCAGCTTAGGTGGGACCCAGTACTTC.

CDR3 in DNA: TGTGCCAGCAGCCCGCCGGGAGGATTGGGCGGCTACACCTTC. Encoded protein: CASSPPGGLGGYTF. J is TRBJ1-2 and V is TRBV7-9; D remains unclear. The CDR3 sequence is 14 residues long. Germline CDR1 and CDR2: SEHNR and FQNEAQ (reference sequence). V shed 5 bases and J shed 8 bases, with 18 bases lying between them.